This T cell receptor beta chain is from a study of response to subunit inactivated influenza vaccine. Whole-study results and caveats: Each seasonal influenza vaccination, the authors suggested, recruits few new T cells.

Each CDR3 protein gets one entry after TCRdb re-called the RT-PCR reads with MiXCR. The sample lists roughly 780,000 distinct CDR3 sequences, roughly 20% occurring once. This clonotype occurred a few times. As yet, its antigen is unknown. From germline, CDR1 is MNHEY and CDR2 SVGEGT. The J segment lost 8 bases and the V segment lost 0 bases, leaving 10 bases of the junction unmatched. The CDR3 covers 17 residues. The sequencing used PBMCs from blood, collected 5 days after vaccination. This sequence originates from a man over 45 who received an inactivated influenza vaccine. This chain connects TRBV6-2 or TRBV6-3 to TRBJ2-1; 10 bases align to TRBD2. The CDR3 sequence: CASSYSPAGGPTDEQFF. CDR3 DNA sequence: TGTGCCAGCAGTTACTCGCCAGCGGGGGGGCCTACCGATGAGCAGTTCTTC.